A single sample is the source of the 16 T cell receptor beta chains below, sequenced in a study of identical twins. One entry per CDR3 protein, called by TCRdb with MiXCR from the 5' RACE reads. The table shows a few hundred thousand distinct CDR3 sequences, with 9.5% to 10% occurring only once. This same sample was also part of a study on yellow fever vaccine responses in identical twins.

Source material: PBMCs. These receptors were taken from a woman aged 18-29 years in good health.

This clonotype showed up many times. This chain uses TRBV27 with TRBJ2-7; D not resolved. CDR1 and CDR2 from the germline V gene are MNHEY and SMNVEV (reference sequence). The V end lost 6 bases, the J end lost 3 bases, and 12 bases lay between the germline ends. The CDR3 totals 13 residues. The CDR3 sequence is CASSTNTIYEQYF. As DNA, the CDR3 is TGTGCCAGCAGCACCAACACAATCTACGAGCAGTACTTC.

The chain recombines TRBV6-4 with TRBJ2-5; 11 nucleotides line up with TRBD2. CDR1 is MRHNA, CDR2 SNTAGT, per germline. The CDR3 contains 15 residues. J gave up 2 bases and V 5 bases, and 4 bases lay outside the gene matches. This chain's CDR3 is CASSKGTSGQETQYF. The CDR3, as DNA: TGTGCCAGCAGTAAGGGGACTAGCGGTCAAGAGACCCAGTACTTC.

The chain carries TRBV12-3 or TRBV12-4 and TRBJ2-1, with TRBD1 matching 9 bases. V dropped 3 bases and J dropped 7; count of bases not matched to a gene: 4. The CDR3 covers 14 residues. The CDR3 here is CASSFGTGQNEQFF. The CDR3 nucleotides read TGTGCCAGCAGTTTTGGGACAGGGCAAAATGAGCAGTTCTTC.

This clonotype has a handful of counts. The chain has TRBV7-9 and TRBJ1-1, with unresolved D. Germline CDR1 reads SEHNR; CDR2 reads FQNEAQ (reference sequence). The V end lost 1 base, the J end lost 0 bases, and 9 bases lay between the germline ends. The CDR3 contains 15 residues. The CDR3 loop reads CASSLVQSMNTEAFF. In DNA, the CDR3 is TGTGCCAGCAGCTTAGTACAGTCCATGAACACTGAAGCTTTCTTT.

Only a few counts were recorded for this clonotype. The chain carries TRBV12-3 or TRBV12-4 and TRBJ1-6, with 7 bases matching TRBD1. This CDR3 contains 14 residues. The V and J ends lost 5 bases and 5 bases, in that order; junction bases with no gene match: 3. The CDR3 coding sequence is TGTGCCAGCAGTCAGGGGGGGAATAATTCACCCCTCCACTTT. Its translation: CASSQGGNNSPLHF.

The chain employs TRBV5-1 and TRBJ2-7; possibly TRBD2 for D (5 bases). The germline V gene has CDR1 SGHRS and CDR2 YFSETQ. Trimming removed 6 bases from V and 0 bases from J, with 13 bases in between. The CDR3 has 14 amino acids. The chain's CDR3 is CASTFDGNSYEQYF. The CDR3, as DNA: TGCGCCAGCACCTTCGACGGGAACTCCTACGAGCAGTACTTC.

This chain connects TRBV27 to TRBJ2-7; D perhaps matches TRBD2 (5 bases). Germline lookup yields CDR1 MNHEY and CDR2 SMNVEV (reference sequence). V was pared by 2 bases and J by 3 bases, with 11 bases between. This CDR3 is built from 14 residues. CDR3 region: CASSLTAADYEQYF. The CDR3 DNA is TGTGCCAGCAGTTTAACAGCGGCCGACTACGAGCAGTACTTC.

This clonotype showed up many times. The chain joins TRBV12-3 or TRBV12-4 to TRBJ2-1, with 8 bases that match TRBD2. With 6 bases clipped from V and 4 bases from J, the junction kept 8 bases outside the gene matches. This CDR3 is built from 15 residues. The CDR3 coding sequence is TGTGCCAGCAGATCGGGGGGGATTTCTTACAATGAGCAGTTCTTC. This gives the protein CASRSGGISYNEQFF.

CDR3 amino acids: CASSQDPPLQGGETQYF. DNA for the CDR3: TGCGCCAGCAGCCAAGACCCACCACTTCAGGGGGGAGAGACCCAGTACTTC. This chain joins TRBV4-1 and TRBJ2-5, with D perhaps matching TRBD1 (7 bases). CDR1 and CDR2 (germline): MGHRA, YSYEKL. V lost 0 bases and J 4 bases, leaving 18 bases between the germline ends. This CDR3 has 17 residues.

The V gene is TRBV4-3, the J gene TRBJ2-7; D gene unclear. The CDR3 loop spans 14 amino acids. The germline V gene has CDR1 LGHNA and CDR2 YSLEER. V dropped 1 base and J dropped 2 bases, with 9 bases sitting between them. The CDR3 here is CASSQGLVAYEQYF. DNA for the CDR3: TGCGCCAGCAGCCAAGGCTTGGTGGCCTACGAGCAGTACTTC.

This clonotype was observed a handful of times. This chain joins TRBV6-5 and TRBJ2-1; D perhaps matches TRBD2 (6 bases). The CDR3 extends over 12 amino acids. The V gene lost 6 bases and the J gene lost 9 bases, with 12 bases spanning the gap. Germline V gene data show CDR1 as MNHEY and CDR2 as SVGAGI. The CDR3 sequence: CASSRLGTEQFF. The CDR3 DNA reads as TGTGCCAGCAGCCGACTAGGCACTGAGCAGTTCTTC.

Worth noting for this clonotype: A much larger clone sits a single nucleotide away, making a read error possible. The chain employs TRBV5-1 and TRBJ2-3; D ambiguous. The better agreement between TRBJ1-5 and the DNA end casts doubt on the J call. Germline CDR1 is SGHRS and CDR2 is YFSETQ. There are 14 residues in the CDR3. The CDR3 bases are TGCGCCAGCAGCTTGGTTACAAGCACAGATACGCAGCATTTT. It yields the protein CASSLVTSTDTQHF.

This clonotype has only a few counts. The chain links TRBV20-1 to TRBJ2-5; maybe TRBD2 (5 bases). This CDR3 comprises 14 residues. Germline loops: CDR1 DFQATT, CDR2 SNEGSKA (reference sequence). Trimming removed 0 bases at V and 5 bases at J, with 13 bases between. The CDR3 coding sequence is TGCAGTGCTAGAGATCCGCGGGTCCCGGAGACCCAGTACTTC. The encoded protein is CSARDPRVPETQYF.

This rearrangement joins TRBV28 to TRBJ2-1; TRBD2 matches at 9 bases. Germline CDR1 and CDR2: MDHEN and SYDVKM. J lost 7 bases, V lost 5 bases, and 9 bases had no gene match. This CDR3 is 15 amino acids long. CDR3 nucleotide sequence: TGTGCCAGCAGTAACGTGGGCGGGAGGGCAAATGAGCAGTTCTTC. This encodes CASSNVGGRANEQFF. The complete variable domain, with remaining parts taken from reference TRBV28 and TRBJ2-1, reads DVKVTQSSRYLVKRTGEKVFLECVQDMDHENMFWYRQDPGLGLRLIYFSYDVKMKEKGDIPEGYSVSREKKERFSLILESASTNQTSMYLCASSNVGGRANEQFFGPGTRLTVL.

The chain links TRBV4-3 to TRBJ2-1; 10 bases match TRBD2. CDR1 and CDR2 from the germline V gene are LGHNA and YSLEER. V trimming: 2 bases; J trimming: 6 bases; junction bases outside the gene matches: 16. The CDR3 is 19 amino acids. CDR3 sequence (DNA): TGCGCCAGCAGCCAAACACGAGGGCTAGCGGGAGTGCCGGGCAATGAGCAGTTCTTC. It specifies CASSQTRGLAGVPGNEQFF.

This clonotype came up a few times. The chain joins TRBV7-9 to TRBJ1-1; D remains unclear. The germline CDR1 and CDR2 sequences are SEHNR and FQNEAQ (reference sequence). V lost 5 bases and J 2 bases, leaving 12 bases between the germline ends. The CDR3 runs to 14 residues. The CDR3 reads CASSPQSINTEAFF. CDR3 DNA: TGTGCCAGCAGCCCCCAGTCGATCAACACTGAAGCTTTCTTT.